The rows below give T cell receptor beta chains drawn from one sample of a study of T cells after yellow fever vaccination. TCRdb re-analysed the 5' RACE reads in MiXCR, keeping a single row per CDR3 protein. In the table there are more than 300,000 distinct CDR3 sequences, about 10% of which are singletons. Sequenced material: CD4+ T cells sorted from PBMCs, taken 45 days after the yellow fever booster vaccination. Receptors were obtained from a man aged 18 to 35 who received the YFV17D yellow fever vaccine. Each CDR3 is given with its conserved first and last residue. A D gene is named only where the DNA matches it firmly. Clone sizes are given selectively: once, few, many, or a class where the clone is expanded.

CDR3 length: 18
clone size: .
J gene: TRBJ2-3
V gene: TRBV7-6
D gene: .
CDR3 DNA: TGTGCCAGCAGCCCACTAGCTGTATGGGGGGCGAGCACAGATACGCAGTATTTT
CDR3 protein: CASSPLAVWGASTDTQYF

CDR3 length: 15
clone size: .
J gene: TRBJ2-1
V gene: TRBV7-3
D gene: TRBD2
CDR3 DNA: TGTGCCAGCAGCCGCGGGGGTACGTCCTACAATGAGCAGTTCTTC
CDR3 protein: CASSRGGTSYNEQFF

CDR3 length: 15
clone size: .
J gene: TRBJ2-1
V gene: TRBV20-1
D gene: .
CDR3 DNA: TGCAGTGCCATAAAGGGGGGGAGCTCCTACAATGAGCAGTTCTTC
CDR3 protein: CSAIKGGSSYNEQFF

CDR3 length: 13
clone size: .
J gene: TRBJ2-7
V gene: TRBV29-1
D gene: TRBD1
CDR3 DNA: TGCAGCGTTGAAGATGGGACAGACTACGAGCAGTACTTC
CDR3 protein: CSVEDGTDYEQYF

CDR3 length: 12
clone size: few
J gene: TRBJ1-5
V gene: TRBV20-1
D gene: .
CDR3 DNA: TGCAGTGCCTCAACGGTCGGGCAGCCCCAGCATTTT
CDR3 protein: CSASTVGQPQHF

CDR3 length: 15
clone size: few
J gene: TRBJ2-3
V gene: TRBV6-6
D gene: TRBD2
CDR3 DNA: TGTGCCAGCAGTTACCCCGGGGGGGCCACAGATACGCAGTATTTT
CDR3 protein: CASSYPGGATDTQYF

CDR3 length: 13
clone size: few
J gene: TRBJ1-2
V gene: TRBV28
D gene: TRBD1
CDR3 DNA: TGTGCCAGCAACGCAGGGGGCGGCTATGGCTACACCTTC
CDR3 protein: CASNAGGGYGYTF

CDR3 length: 14
clone size: .
J gene: TRBJ2-7
V gene: TRBV5-1
D gene: TRBD2
CDR3 DNA: TGCGCCAGCAGCCCCCCGGGACTACCCTACGAGCAGTACTTC
CDR3 protein: CASSPPGLPYEQYF

CDR3 length: 14
clone size: .
J gene: TRBJ1-1
V gene: TRBV4-3
D gene: .
CDR3 DNA: TGCGCCAGCAGCCTGACAGTAGGGGACACTGAAGCTTTCTTT
CDR3 protein: CASSLTVGDTEAFF

CDR3 length: 14
clone size: many
J gene: TRBJ1-1
V gene: TRBV3-1
D gene: .
CDR3 DNA: TGTGCCAGCAGCCAAAGGTCGACAGTAAATGAAGCTTTCTTT
CDR3 protein: CASSQRSTVNEAFF

CDR3 length: 13
clone size: .
J gene: TRBJ2-1
V gene: TRBV7-3
D gene: TRBD2
CDR3 DNA: TGTGCCAGCAGCTTAAATAGCGGGGATCTGCAGTTCTTC
CDR3 protein: CASSLNSGDLQFF

CDR3 length: 11
clone size: .
J gene: TRBJ2-3
V gene: TRBV10-3
D gene: .
CDR3 DNA: TGTGCCATCAGCGAACGGGATACGCAGTATTTT
CDR3 protein: CAISERDTQYF

CDR3 length: 17
clone size: many
J gene: TRBJ2-4
V gene: TRBV15
D gene: .
CDR3 DNA: TGTGCCACCAGCAGAGATAAGTTGGGACACCCGGGGGACATTCAGTACTTC
CDR3 protein: CATSRDKLGHPGDIQYF

CDR3 length: 14
clone size: few
J gene: TRBJ2-5
V gene: TRBV11-1
D gene: .
CDR3 DNA: TGTGCCAGCAGCTTTTATGGTGGGCAAGAGACCCAGTACTTC
CDR3 protein: CASSFYGGQETQYF

CDR3 length: 16
clone size: .
J gene: TRBJ1-1
V gene: TRBV20-1
D gene: TRBD1
CDR3 DNA: TGCAGTGCCCAGCCCGGGACAGGGGGCTATAACACTGAAGCTTTCTTT
CDR3 protein: CSAQPGTGGYNTEAFF

CDR3 length: 17
clone size: few
J gene: TRBJ2-3
V gene: TRBV7-2
D gene: .
CDR3 DNA: TGTGCCAGCAGCGTCAACTCGCCGGGGGCCGGCACAGATACGCAGTATTTT
CDR3 protein: CASSVNSPGAGTDTQYF

CDR3 length: 16
clone size: few
J gene: TRBJ1-4
V gene: TRBV4-3
D gene: TRBD1
CDR3 DNA: TGCGCCAGCAGCCGCTACAGGGGACTGACAAATGAAAAACTGTTTTTT
CDR3 protein: CASSRYRGLTNEKLFF